These 5 T cell receptor beta chains were sequenced from one sample in a study of T cells in Graves' hyperthyroidism and ophthalmopathy. Amplification of TCR beta CDR3 regions used RNA as the template. An initial round of RT-PCR targeting the TCR CDR3 relied on the HTBI primer set. In TCRdb, the multiplex PCR reads were re-called with MiXCR into one record per CDR3 protein. The sample has approximately 400,000 distinct CDR3 sequences, around 18% seen once. The sequenced material came from blood. The receptors here all came from a man aged 18 to 30 with Graves' ophthalmopathy.

This rearrangement joins TRBV7-3 to TRBJ1-5; TRBD1 aligns across 8 bases. V lost 5 bases and J lost 0; bases outside the gene matches: 12. The CDR3 sequence is 18 residues long. The germline V gene encodes CDR1 SGHTA and CDR2 FQGTGA. The CDR3 sequence: CASSGGQAIGYSNQPQHF. CDR3 sequence (DNA): TGTGCCAGCAGCGGGGGACAGGCTATTGGGTATAGCAATCAGCCCCAGCATTTT. Supplemented by reference TRBV7-3 and TRBJ1-5, the full variable domain reads GAGVSQTPSNKVTEKGKYVELRCDPISGHTALYWYRQSLGQGPEFLIYFQGTGAADDSGLPNDRFFAVRPEGSVSTLKIQRTERGDSAVYLCASSGGQAIGYSNQPQHFGDGTRLSIL.

This clonotype was detected many times. The V and J genes are TRBV7-3 and TRBJ1-1, with a tentative D call TRBD1 (6 bases). The CDR3 is 12 residues long. V shed 2 bases and J shed 9 bases, with 10 bases lying between them. Germline CDR1 SGHTA, CDR2 FQGTGA. In DNA form, the CDR3 reads TGTGCCAGCAGCTTAGGGGACACCCAAGCTTTCTTT. It specifies CASSLGDTQAFF.

V and J are TRBV20-1 and TRBJ2-7; D tentatively fits TRBD1 or TRBD2 (5 bases each). The CDR3 is made up of 14 amino acids. CDR1 and CDR2 from the germline V gene are DFQATT and SNEGSKA (reference sequence). The V end was cut by 3 bases, the J end by 4 bases, with 16 bases between. The CDR3 sequence: CSARASGRRYEQYF. In DNA form, the CDR3 reads TGCAGTGCTAGGGCGTCGGGGCGGCGATACGAGCAGTACTTC.

Turning to this clonotype: At one of its ends the junction is not consistent with the germline gene, which may arise from a read error. The rearrangement uses TRBV5-6 and TRBJ2-3, with 10 bases aligning to TRBD2. Germline loops: CDR1 SGHDT, CDR2 YYEEEE. CDR3 size: 16 residues. The CDR3: CASSLRSGGGTGTQYF. The CDR3 nucleotides read TGTGCCAGCAGCTTGAGGAGCGGGGGGGGGACAGGTACGCAGTATTTT.

The chain uses TRBV6-1 and TRBJ2-1; D is perhaps TRBD1 (5 bases). The CDR3 sequence is 15 residues long. V gave up 7 bases and J gave up 7 bases, with 20 bases separating them. Germline CDR1 reads MNHNS; CDR2 reads SASEGT. The CDR3 DNA reads TGTGCCAGCAAGAACCGGCAGGGAAGGAAAAATGAGCAGTTCTTC. It is translated as CASKNRQGRKNEQFF.